This is a list of T cell receptor beta chains from one sample in a study of blood T cell repertoires in COVID-19. Method: immunoSEQ multiplex PCR; TCRdb's copy keeps in-frame clones and lacks some. The sample shows 30,000 to 40,000 clones, 85% to 90% of them seen only once. Sequenced material: peripheral blood. These receptors all stem from a human donor with active COVID-19. The donor label of this sample is uncertain. Each CDR3 is given without its conserved first and last residue. The order of the fields is V gene, CDR3 protein.

V: TRBV10-1
CDR3: ASSEILSARMTDTQY

V: TRBV3-1/TRBV3-2
CDR3: ASSQEPGGSYNEQF

V: TRBV6-6
CDR3: ASTLGRGYEQY

V: TRBV2
CDR3: ASSLGTGGNYGYT

V: TRBV7-3
CDR3: ASSLITSFGNEQF

V: TRBV4-1
CDR3: ASSQRDRDQETQY

V: TRBV29-1
CDR3: SVQFNRNTGELF

V: TRBV6-5
CDR3: ASRRTGGNYEQY

V: TRBV24-1
CDR3: ATATGDPTDTQY

V: TRBV10-1
CDR3: ASSESLYEQY

V: TRBV6-5
CDR3: ASSYSTASQGSGYT

V: TRBV5-1
CDR3: ASSLGLNYGYT

V: TRBV5-6
CDR3: ASSPSPGTDTQY

V: TRBV7-9
CDR3: ASSRDSLPAF

V: TRBV5-6
CDR3: ASSTSGGRTPNYGYT

V: TRBV18
CDR3: ASSPGGNVQVYGYT

V: TRBV29-1
CDR3: SVGSGGIRGTDTQY

V: TRBV7-3
CDR3: ASSLRRLRGSDTQY

V: TRBV3-1/TRBV3-2
CDR3: ASSPTGLALTGELF

V: TRBV5-1
CDR3: ASSLIGSSYNEQF

V: TRBV4-1
CDR3: ASSQDSGTNYGYT

V: TRBV7-2
CDR3: ASSLDRHGYT

V: TRBV19
CDR3: ASSPDRGLSQETQY

V: TRBV6-2/TRBV6-3
CDR3: ASSYSVEGGVTDTQY

V: TRBV25-1
CDR3: ASSGGEGGRREKLF

V: TRBV18
CDR3: ASSPPMWAGNTEAF

V: TRBV7-2
CDR3: ASAWPSGGVTDTQY